This T cell receptor (beta chain) was recovered during a study of blood T cell repertoires in COVID-19. Across the whole study: Acute and convalescent COVID-19 specimens originated in the United States, Italy and Spain. From T cells, B-cell-depleted T cells, or PBMCs came the material, which was cDNA or gDNA.

In the original workflow: Nucleated cell counts were estimated from reference gene primer amplification. The method was immunoSEQ multiplex PCR; TCRdb's version includes in-frame clones alone and lacks a portion of them. V and J calls and clone size follow that table, whereas D and trimming were derived from the DNA. The sample includes approximately 260,000 clones, approximately 85% of them seen just once. This clone was seen once. V was clipped by 4 bases and J by 0 bases; unmatched bases: 8. CDR3 length equals 18 residues. Looked up from germline, CDR1 is MGHRA and CDR2 is YSYEKL. The TCR originated in a woman aged 60-75 years with active or convalescent COVID-19. This sequence joins TRBV4-1 and TRBJ2-5; 13 bases map to TRBD2. Sequencing was performed on peripheral blood. The DNA of the CDR3 is TGCGCCAGCAGCCTACGACTAGCGGGGGGCTTAGACCAAGAGACCCAGTACTTC. Residues: CASSLRLAGGLDQETQYF.